The 9 T cell receptor beta chains below come from one sample, sequenced in a study of radiotherapy plus CTLA-4 blockade in lung cancer. Sequencing was performed with immunoSEQ multiplex PCR; in TCRdb, only in-frame clones are kept and a portion is missing. The sample holds roughly 44,000 clones, 70% to 90% seen once. Sequencing used peripheral blood, obtained from a patient treated with radiotherapy plus ipilimumab. The receptors here all came from a human donor with non-small cell lung cancer whose response to radiotherapy plus ipilimumab could not be evaluated.

V gene TRBV7-6 combines with J gene TRBJ2-2; 7 positions match TRBD2. Germline V lookup: CDR1 SGHVS, CDR2 FNYEAQ. CDR3 length: 15 residues. Trimming removed 4 bases from V and 7 bases from J; junction bases left unmatched: 9. The CDR3 nucleotides are TGTGCCAGCAGCTCCTCCCCCGGACTAGACGGGGAGCTGTTTTTT. Translation: CASSSSPGLDGELFF.

The chain joins TRBV9 to TRBJ1-1; 7 positions agree with TRBD1. This CDR3 contains 13 residues. The V gene's germline CDR1 is SGDLS and CDR2 YYNGEE. Trimming cost V 6 bases and J 2 bases; bases outside gene matches: 4. Written as DNA, the CDR3 is TGTGCCAGCAAGTCAGGGGGTAACACTGAAGCTTTCTTT. This gives the protein CASKSGGNTEAFF.

The CDR3 loop is CASSYVRGYEQYF. The CDR3 coding sequence is TGTGCCAGCAGTTACGTGAGGGGGTACGAGCAGTACTTC. This chain links TRBV6-5 with TRBJ2-7, with TRBD1 as a possible D gene (6 bases). The germline V gene has CDR1 MNHEY and CDR2 SVGAGI. V dropped 2 bases and J dropped 4 bases, with 9 bases sitting between them. CDR3 length: 13 amino acids.

The chain employs TRBV7-9 and TRBJ2-5, with 9 bases aligning to TRBD1. Gene TRBJ2-7 matches the end of the DNA better, so the J call may be wrong. Germline V gene data show CDR1 as SEHNR and CDR2 as FQNEAQ (reference sequence). This CDR3 region has 19 residues. For the CDR3, the DNA is TGTGCCAGCAGCCCCGCTAGGGACAGGGTCGTCGGCGAATCCTACGAGCAGTACTTC. As protein: CASSPARDRVVGESYEQYF.

The chain uses TRBV4-3 and TRBJ1-1; 10 positions match TRBD1. This CDR3 is built from 14 residues. Germline trimming cut 4 bases from V and 7 bases from J; bases unmatched to any gene: 6. CDR1 and CDR2 (germline): LGHNA, YSLEER. The CDR3: CASSPRDRGFEAFF. Written as DNA, the CDR3 is TGCGCCAGCAGCCCCCGGGACAGGGGCTTTGAAGCTTTCTTT.

The chain employs TRBV19 and TRBJ2-7, with 7 bases matching TRBD1. The length of the CDR3 is 15 residues. V lost 1 base, J lost 6 bases, and 9 bases stayed unmatched. In germline, CDR1 is LNHDA, CDR2 SQIVND (reference sequence). The CDR3 region has the DNA TGTGCCAGTAGTATAGTTGGCAGGGGACAGAGCGAGCAGTACTTC. Amino acid sequence: CASSIVGRGQSEQYF.

V is TRBV9 and J is TRBJ2-1, with TRBD2 matching 10 bases. The CDR3 runs to 15 residues. V shed 4 bases, J shed 5 bases, and the junction held 6 bases outside the gene matches. The V gene's germline CDR1 is SGDLS and CDR2 YYNGEE. CDR3 in amino acids: CASSYRTSGDNEQFF. CDR3 coding DNA: TGTGCCAGCAGCTACAGGACTAGCGGCGACAATGAGCAGTTCTTC.

The chain employs TRBV7-9 and TRBJ2-1, with TRBD2 matching over 9 bases. This CDR3 has 15 residues. V lost 1 base to trimming and J lost 3 bases; unmatched junction nucleotides: 1. Germline V CDR1 and CDR2: SEHNR, FQNEAQ (reference sequence). The CDR3 loop reads CASSLGRGGYNEQFF. CDR3 coding DNA: TGTGCCAGCAGCTTAGGGCGGGGGGGCTACAATGAGCAGTTCTTC. Looking up the rest from reference TRBV7-9 and TRBJ2-1 gives the full variable domain: DTGVSQNPRHKITKRGQNVTFRCDPISEHNRLYWYRQTLGQGPEFLTYFQNEAQLEKSRLLSDRFSAERPKGSFSTLEIQRTEQGDSAMYLCASSLGRGGYNEQFFGPGTRLTVL.

This clone showed up just a few times. The V gene is TRBV6-5, the J gene TRBJ2-7; 7 bases map to TRBD1. This CDR3 is built from 14 residues. V lost 5 bases to trimming and J lost 4 bases; unmatched junction nucleotides: 8. Germline lookup yields CDR1 MNHEY and CDR2 SVGAGI. The CDR3, as DNA: TGTGCCAGCAGTGAAGTTGGCAGGGGGTACGAGCAGTACTTC. This translates into CASSEVGRGYEQYF.